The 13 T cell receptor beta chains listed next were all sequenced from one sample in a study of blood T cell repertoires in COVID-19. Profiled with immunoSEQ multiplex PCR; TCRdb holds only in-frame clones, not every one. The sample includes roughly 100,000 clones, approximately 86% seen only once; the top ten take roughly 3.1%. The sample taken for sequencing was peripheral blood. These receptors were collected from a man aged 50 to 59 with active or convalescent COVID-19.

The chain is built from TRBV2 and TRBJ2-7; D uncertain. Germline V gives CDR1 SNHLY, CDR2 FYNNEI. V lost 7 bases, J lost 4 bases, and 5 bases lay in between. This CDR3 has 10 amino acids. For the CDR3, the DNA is TGTGCCAGCAAAGCGTACGAGCAGTACGTC. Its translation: CASKAYEQYV.

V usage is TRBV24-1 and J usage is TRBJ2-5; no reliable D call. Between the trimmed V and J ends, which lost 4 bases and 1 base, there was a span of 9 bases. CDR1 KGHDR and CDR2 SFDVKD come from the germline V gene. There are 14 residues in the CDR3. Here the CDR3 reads CATSDPTLQETQYF. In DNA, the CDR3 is TGTGCCACCAGTGACCCGACTCTCCAAGAGACCCAGTACTTC.

CDR3: CASSQQPPYEQYV. The CDR3 region has the DNA TGTGCCAGCAGTCAACAGCCTCCCTACGAGCAGTACGTC. The chain has TRBV6-5 and TRBJ2-7; D is unclear. The V end was cut by 5 bases, the J end by 2 bases, with 10 bases between. CDR1 and CDR2 (germline): MNHEY, SVGAGI. The CDR3 is 13 residues long.

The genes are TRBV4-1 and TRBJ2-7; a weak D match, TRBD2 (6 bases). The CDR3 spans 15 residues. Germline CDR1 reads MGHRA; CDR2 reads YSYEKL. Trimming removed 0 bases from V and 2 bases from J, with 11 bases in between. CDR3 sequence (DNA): TGCGCCAGCAGCCAAGAACGGGGGTCGACCTACGAGCAGTACGTC. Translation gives CASSQERGSTYEQYV.

CDR3 DNA sequence: TGTGCCAGCAGGAAGGACAGGGTCGGAAACACCATATATTTT. Protein: CASRKDRVGNTIYF. The chain couples TRBV28 to TRBJ1-3, with TRBD1 identical over 8 bases. This CDR3 comprises 14 residues. Germline CDR1 MDHEN, CDR2 SYDVKM. V shed 6 bases and J 4 bases; nucleotides not matched to a gene: 5.

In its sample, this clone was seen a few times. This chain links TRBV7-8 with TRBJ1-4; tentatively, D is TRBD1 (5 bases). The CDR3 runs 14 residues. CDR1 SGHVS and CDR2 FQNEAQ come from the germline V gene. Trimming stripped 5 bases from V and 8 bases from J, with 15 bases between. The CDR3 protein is CASSPGGSGEKLFF. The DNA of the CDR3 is TGTGCCAGCAGCCCCGGGGGGTCAGGAGAAAAACTGTTTTTT.

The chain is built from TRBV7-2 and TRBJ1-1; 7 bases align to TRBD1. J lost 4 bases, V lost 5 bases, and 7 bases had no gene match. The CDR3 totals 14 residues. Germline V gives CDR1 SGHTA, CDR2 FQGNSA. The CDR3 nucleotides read TGTGCCAGCAGCGGCCAGGGGGTCGGCACTGAAGCTTTCTTT. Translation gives CASSGQGVGTEAFF.

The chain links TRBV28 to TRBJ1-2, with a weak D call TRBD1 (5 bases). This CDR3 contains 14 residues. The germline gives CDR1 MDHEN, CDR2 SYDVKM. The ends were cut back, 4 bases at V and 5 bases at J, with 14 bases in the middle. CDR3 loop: CASSSAQGPYGYTF. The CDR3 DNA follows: TGTGCCAGCAGTTCCGCGCAGGGTCCGTATGGCTACACCTTC.

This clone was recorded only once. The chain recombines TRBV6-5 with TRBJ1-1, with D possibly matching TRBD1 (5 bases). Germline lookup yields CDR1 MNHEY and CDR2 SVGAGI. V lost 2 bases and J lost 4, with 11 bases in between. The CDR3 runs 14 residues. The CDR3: CASSYSRGGTEAFF. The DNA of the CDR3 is TGTGCCAGCAGTTACAGTAGGGGAGGCACTGAAGCTTTCTTT.

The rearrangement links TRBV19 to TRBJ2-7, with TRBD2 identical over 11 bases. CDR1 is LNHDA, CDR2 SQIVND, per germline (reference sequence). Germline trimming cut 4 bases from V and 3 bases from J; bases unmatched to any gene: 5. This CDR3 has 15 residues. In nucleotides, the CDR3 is TGTGCCAGTAGTACAATAGCGGGGGGGAGCTACGAGCAGTACTTC. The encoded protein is CASSTIAGGSYEQYF.

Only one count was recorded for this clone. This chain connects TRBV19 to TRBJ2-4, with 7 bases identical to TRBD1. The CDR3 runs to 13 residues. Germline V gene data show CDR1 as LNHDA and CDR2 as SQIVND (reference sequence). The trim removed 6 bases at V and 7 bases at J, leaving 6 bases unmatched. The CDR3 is CASREQGHNIQYF. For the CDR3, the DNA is TGTGCCAGTAGGGAACAGGGGCACAACATTCAGTACTTC.

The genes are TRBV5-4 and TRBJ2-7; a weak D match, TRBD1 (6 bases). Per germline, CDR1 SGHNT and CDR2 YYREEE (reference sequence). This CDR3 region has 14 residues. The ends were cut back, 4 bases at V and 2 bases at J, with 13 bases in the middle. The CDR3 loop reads CASSGPGQPYEQYV. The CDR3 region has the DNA TGTGCCAGCAGCGGGCCGGGACAACCCTACGAGCAGTACGTC.

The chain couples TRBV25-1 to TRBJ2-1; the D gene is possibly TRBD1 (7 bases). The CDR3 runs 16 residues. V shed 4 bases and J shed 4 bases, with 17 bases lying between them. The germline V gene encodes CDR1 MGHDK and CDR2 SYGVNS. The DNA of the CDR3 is TGTGCCAGCAGTGGTCCGGTCAGGGGGGCTTACAATGAGCAGTTCTTC. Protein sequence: CASSGPVRGAYNEQFF.